The 2 T cell receptor beta chains presented below share a single source sample, sequenced in a study of spatial heterogeneity in lung cancer. Study-wide results and limits: Counts of expanded intratumoral alpha and beta TCRs tracked tumor mutation counts.

The antigens for these receptors are not known. TCRdb re-called the 5' RACE reads with MiXCR, one entry per CDR3 protein. Of around 3,900 distinct CDR3 sequences in the sample, about a quarter were seen once. Time point specified: sample taken at primary tumor resection. The input for sequencing was lung tumor tissue, taken at surgery. These TCRs come from a male donor with early-stage non-small cell lung cancer.

Remarks on this clonotype: This beta chain is an unintended read in a library built for alpha chains; its size means little. The genes are TRBV7-9 and TRBJ2-7; 8 bases align to TRBD1. CDR1 is SEHNR, CDR2 FQNEAQ, per germline (reference sequence). The CDR3 is 15 residues long. V trimming: 5 bases; J trimming: 8 bases; junction bases outside the gene matches: 14. CDR3 DNA: TGTGCCAGCAGCCTGGCCGAGGCAGGGGGCCGCAAGCAGTACTTC. Translated: CASSLAEAGGRKQYF.

As to this clonotype: The library was designed around alpha chains, so this beta chain is a stray read whose abundance carries little weight. The genes are TRBV28 and TRBJ1-2; D unclear. Germline lookup yields CDR1 MDHEN and CDR2 SYDVKM. The V and J ends lost 6 bases and 7 bases respectively, with 12 bases between them. CDR3 size: 12 residues. CDR3 protein: CASRTPGSGYTF. The CDR3, as DNA: TGTGCCAGCAGGACCCCGGGCTCTGGCTACACCTTC.